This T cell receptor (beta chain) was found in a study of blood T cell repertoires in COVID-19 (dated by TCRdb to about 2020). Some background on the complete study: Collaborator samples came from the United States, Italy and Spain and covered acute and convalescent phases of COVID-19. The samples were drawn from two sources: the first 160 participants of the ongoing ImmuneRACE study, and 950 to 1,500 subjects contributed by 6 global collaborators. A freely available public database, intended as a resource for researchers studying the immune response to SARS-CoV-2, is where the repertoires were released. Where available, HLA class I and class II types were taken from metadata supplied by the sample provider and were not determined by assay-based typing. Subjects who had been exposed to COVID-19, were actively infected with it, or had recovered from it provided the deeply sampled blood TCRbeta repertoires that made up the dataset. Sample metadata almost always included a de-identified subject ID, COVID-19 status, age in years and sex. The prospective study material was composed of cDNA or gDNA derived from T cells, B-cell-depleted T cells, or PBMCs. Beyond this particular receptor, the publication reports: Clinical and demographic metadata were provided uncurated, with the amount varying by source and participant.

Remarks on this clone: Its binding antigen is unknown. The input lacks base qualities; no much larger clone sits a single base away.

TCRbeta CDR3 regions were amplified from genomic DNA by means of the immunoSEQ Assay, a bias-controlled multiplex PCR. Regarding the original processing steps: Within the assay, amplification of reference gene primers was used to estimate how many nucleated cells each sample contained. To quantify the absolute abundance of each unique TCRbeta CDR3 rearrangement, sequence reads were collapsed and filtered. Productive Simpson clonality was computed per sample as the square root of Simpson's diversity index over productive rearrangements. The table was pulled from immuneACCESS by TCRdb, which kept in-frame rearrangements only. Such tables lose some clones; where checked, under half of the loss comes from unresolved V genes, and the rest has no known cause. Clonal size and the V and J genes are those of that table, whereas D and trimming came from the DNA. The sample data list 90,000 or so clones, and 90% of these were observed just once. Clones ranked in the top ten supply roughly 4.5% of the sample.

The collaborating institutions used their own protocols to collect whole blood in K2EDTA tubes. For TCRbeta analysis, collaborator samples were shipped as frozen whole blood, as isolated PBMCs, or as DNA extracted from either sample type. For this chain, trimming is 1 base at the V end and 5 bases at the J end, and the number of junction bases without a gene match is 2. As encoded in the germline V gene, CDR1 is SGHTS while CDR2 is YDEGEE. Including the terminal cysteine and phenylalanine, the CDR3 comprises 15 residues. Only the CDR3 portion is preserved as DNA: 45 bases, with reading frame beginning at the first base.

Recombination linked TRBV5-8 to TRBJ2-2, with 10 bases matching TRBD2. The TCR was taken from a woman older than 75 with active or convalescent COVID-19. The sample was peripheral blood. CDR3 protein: CASSLTSGKTGELFF. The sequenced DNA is TGTGCCAGCAGCTTGACTAGCGGGAAGACCGGGGAGCTGTTTTTT.